A selection of T cell receptor beta chains follows, all from one sample in a study of blood T cell repertoires in COVID-19. TCRdb's table, derived via immunoSEQ multiplex PCR, lists solely in-frame clones and lacks some. The repertoire has fewer than 300,000 clones, around 84% of them found once; the top ten carry about 2.5%. Material for sequencing was PBMCs or T cells enriched from blood (not recorded which). These receptors came from a woman aged 45 to 65 who had recovered from COVID-19. Both conserved end residues are part of each CDR3. Fields, in order: D gene, J gene, CDR3 length, clone size, V gene, CDR3 DNA, CDR3 protein. The D gene is left open where the match is weak. Some rows mark clone size as missing; the rest say once, few, many or name a class of expanded clone.

>.|TRBJ1-3|15|.|TRBV30
TGTGCCTGGGGTGCTTATCGGAGGGCTGGAAACACCATATATTTT
CAWGAYRRAGNTIYF
>TRBD2|TRBJ2-1|16|.|TRBV18
TGTGCCAGCTCACCACGAGGCCTAGCGGGAGCTCATGAGCAGTTCTTC
CASSPRGLAGAHEQFF
>.|TRBJ1-2|12|once|TRBV19
TGTGCCAGTAGTGCGGTTAGGAGTGGCTACACCTTC
CASSAVRSGYTF
>.|TRBJ2-2|16|.|TRBV5-5
TGTGCCAGCAGCTTGGAGCTTGTTCCGAACACCGGGGAGCTGTTTTTT
CASSLELVPNTGELFF
>.|TRBJ1-6|15|.|TRBV5-1
TGCGCCAGCAGCTTGTCAGGGGCCGGTCGATCACCCCTCCACTTT
CASSLSGAGRSPLHF
>TRBD1|TRBJ1-1|15|.|TRBV7-8
TGTGCCAGCAGCTTTTTACGAACAGGGGGCATTGAAGCTTTCTTT
CASSFLRTGGIEAFF
>TRBD1|TRBJ1-5|13|.|TRBV12-3/TRBV12-4
TGTGCCAGCAGGACAGGGGGCAATCAGCCCCAGCATTTT
CASRTGGNQPQHF
>TRBD1|TRBJ2-5|13|.|TRBV5-1
TGCGCCAGCAGCACGGACAGGTCAGAGACCCAGTACTTC
CASSTDRSETQYF
>.|TRBJ1-5|16|.|TRBV3-1/TRBV3-2
TGTGCCAGCAGGACAGTGACGGAAAATAGCAATCAGCCCCAGCATTTT
CASRTVTENSNQPQHF
>TRBD2|TRBJ2-3|15|.|TRBV7-3
TGTGCCAGCAGCTTAATTCCTAGCGGATTCGATACGCAGTATTTT
CASSLIPSGFDTQYF
>.|TRBJ2-5|15|.|TRBV7-9
TGTGCCAGCAGCCCCCGGACTCGAATCCAAGAGACCCAGTACTTC
CASSPRTRIQETQYF
>.|TRBJ2-7|13|.|TRBV19
TGTGCCAGTAGTGTGACAACCTCCTACGAGCAGTACTTC
CASSVTTSYEQYF
>.|TRBJ2-3|13|.|TRBV7-6
TGTGCCAGCAGCTACCTCGGAGGAGATACGCAGTATTTT
CASSYLGGDTQYF
>TRBD2|TRBJ2-1|17|once|TRBV5-1
TGCGCCAGCAGCTTTAGGAGCGGGAGGATCGGCGACAATGAGCAGTTCTTC
CASSFRSGRIGDNEQFF
>TRBD2|TRBJ2-5|15|.|TRBV19
TGTGCCAGTAGTAAGACTAGCGGGACTCAAGAGACCCAGTACTTC
CASSKTSGTQETQYF
>.|TRBJ1-2|14|.|TRBV7-2
TGTGCCAGCAGCTTAGCGCAGGGTTACTATGGCTACACCTTC
CASSLAQGYYGYTF
>TRBD2|TRBJ2-3|17|.|TRBV30
TGTGCCTGGAGTGGGGGAGGCTCGGGGGGAAGCACAGATACGCAGTATTTT
CAWSGGGSGGSTDTQYF
>.|TRBJ1-2|13|.|TRBV7-2
TGTGCCAGCAGCTCACAGGGACCTGATGGCTACACCTTC
CASSSQGPDGYTF
>.|TRBJ1-4|12|.|TRBV4-1
TGCGCCAGCAGCCCACGAGGGGGGGAACTGTTTTTT
CASSPRGGELFF
>TRBD1|TRBJ1-5|15|.|TRBV4-2
TGTGCCAGCAGCCAAGATCGACAGGGGGCGCGAACCCAGCATTTT
CASSQDRQGARTQHF
>.|TRBJ2-2|16|.|TRBV5-4
TGTGCCAGCAACGGGCTGGCGGGACCCCTGACCGGGGAGCTGTTTTTT
CASNGLAGPLTGELFF
>.|TRBJ2-5|17|.|TRBV5-8
TGTGCCAGCAGCTTGGCCGAACGGGGTGCAAGATGGGAGACCCAGTACTTC
CASSLAERGARWETQYF
>TRBD2|TRBJ2-1|16|once|TRBV5-1
TGCGCCAGCAGCTTAAGGCTAGCGGACGTTTACAATGAGCAGTTCTTC
CASSLRLADVYNEQFF
>.|TRBJ1-3|15|.|TRBV11-2
TGTGCCAGCAGCTTAGGCCCCCCGACAGGAAACACCATATATTTT
CASSLGPPTGNTIYF
>TRBD1|TRBJ1-2|15|.|TRBV3-1/TRBV3-2
TGTGCCAGCAGCCGCACGGGACAGGGATACAATGGCTACACCTTC
CASSRTGQGYNGYTF
>.|TRBJ2-1|13|.|TRBV5-1
TGCGCCAGCAGCTTGATTGTGGAGGGTGAGCAGTTCTTC
CASSLIVEGEQFF
>TRBD1|TRBJ1-3|14|.|TRBV2
TGTGCCAGCAGGGATAGACAGGGGCGAAACACCATATATTTT
CASRDRQGRNTIYF
>TRBD2|TRBJ2-1|15|.|TRBV18
TGTGCCAGCTCCCCGGGGACTAGCGGAAACAATGAGCAGTTCTTC
CASSPGTSGNNEQFF
>.|TRBJ1-1|13|.|TRBV12-3/TRBV12-4
TGTGCCAGCAGTTTAACCCACTACACTGAAGCTTTCTTT
CASSLTHYTEAFF
>.|TRBJ2-7|13|.|TRBV2
TGTGCCAGCAGTCGGACGGGGACCTACGAGCAGTACTTC
CASSRTGTYEQYF
>TRBD1|TRBJ1-6|18|.|TRBV5-6
TGTGCCAGCAGCCGCCGGCCTGACAGGGGAGGATATAATTCACCCCTCCACTTT
CASSRRPDRGGYNSPLHF
>.|TRBJ1-5|13|.|TRBV6-4
TGTGCCAGCAGTGTAAATAGCAATCAGCCCCAGCATTTT
CASSVNSNQPQHF
>.|TRBJ1-1|16|.|TRBV9
TGTGCCAGCAGCGTACATCCGGGACAAGAAAACACTGAAGCTTTCTTT
CASSVHPGQENTEAFF
>.|TRBJ2-7|15|few|TRBV7-2
TGTGCCAGCAGCTTAGGTCAGGGGTCCTCCTACGAGCAGTACTTC
CASSLGQGSSYEQYF
>.|TRBJ1-5|15|.|TRBV3-1/TRBV3-2
TGTGCCAGCAGCCAAGATAGCAGAGCCAATCAGCCCCAGCATTTT
CASSQDSRANQPQHF
>.|TRBJ2-2|16|.|TRBV5-1
TGCGCCAGCAGCTTACAAACGGGGGCGAACACCGGGGAGCTGTTTTTT
CASSLQTGANTGELFF